This T cell receptor (beta chain) was sequenced for a study of brain T cells in children with intractable seizures. Germline lookup yields CDR1 SEHNR and CDR2 FQNEAQ (reference sequence). Trimming took 0 bases from V and 3 from J, leaving 12 bases between them. The CDR3 runs 15 residues. Clones were read by immunoSEQ multiplex PCR, and TCRdb kept only the in-frame ones, dropping some. The table lists roughly 80,000 clones, 91% of them singletons. As concerns this clone: Its antigen is not identified.

Surgery cases with the highest brain T cell transcript signatures were chosen for sequencing. Pre-surgery treatment included at least one anti-epileptic drug. General observations from the study: Patients' HCMV serostatus was unknown; virus specificity rests on CDR3 similarity alone.

This sequence originates from a girl aged 2 to 10 with Rasmussen encephalitis and intractable seizures. The chain combines TRBV7-9 with TRBJ2-7; D is possibly TRBD1 (6 bases). This sample comprised peripheral blood, obtained at surgery. The chain's CDR3 is CASSLARTGHYEQYF. CDR3 in DNA: TGTGCCAGCAGCTTAGCGCGGACGGGACACTACGAGCAGTACTTC.